A selection of T cell receptor beta chains follows, all from one sample in a study of glioma-infiltrating T cells after dendritic cell vaccination. Some clones are missing from TCRdb's copy, which holds only in-frame ones; the method was immunoSEQ multiplex PCR. The table has more than 85,000 clones, about 85% seen once; the top ten hold 2.5% to 3.5%. The specimen comprised blood, sampled before dendritic cell vaccination. These receptors originate from a human donor with glioblastoma. Each CDR3 is given with its conserved first and last residue. Each record gives: J gene, clone size, V gene, CDR3 protein. For some rows the clone size is stated as once, few or many, or as a class when expanded; others skip it.

TRBJ2-3	once	TRBV27	CASISTDTQYF
TRBJ1-2	NA	TRBV18	CASSPPQELANYGYTF
TRBJ1-1	NA	TRBV19	CASSMIRSEAFF
TRBJ2-6	NA	TRBV7-9	CASSLAAAGANVLTF
TRBJ2-1	few	TRBV6-5	CASTTKMAANEQFF
TRBJ2-7	NA	TRBV14	CASSSGGHEQYF
TRBJ1-2	NA	TRBV5-6	CASSLSGRGGYTF
TRBJ2-1	NA	TRBV30	CAWSSRYNEQFF
TRBJ1-5	NA	TRBV19	CASNDQGKGNQPQHF
TRBJ1-3	NA	TRBV5-1	CASSLEGSGNTIYF
TRBJ1-5	few	TRBV19	CASSTRTGFDQPQHF
TRBJ2-7	NA	TRBV5-1	CASSLGDGGF
TRBJ1-1	NA	TRBV15	CATSRVGLGTEAFF
TRBJ1-3	NA	TRBV6-1	CATARDSNSGNTIYF
TRBJ1-1	NA	TRBV7-2	CASSLESFFGVITEAFF
TRBJ2-1	NA	TRBV6-1	CASSEEGTSGHEQFF
TRBJ1-2	few	TRBV5-1	CASSLANRPGPNGYTF
TRBJ2-7	NA	TRBV19	CASSIYGTGMDEQYF
TRBJ2-5	NA	TRBV5-1	CASSRGKGIGQETQYF
TRBJ2-7	few	TRBV10-3	CAISGHYEQYF
TRBJ1-2	few	TRBV29-1	CSDTGTGNGYTF
TRBJ2-1	once	TRBV9	CASTGTSGRSGNEQFF
TRBJ2-1	NA	TRBV6-5	CASSYWEASYNEQFF
TRBJ2-3	NA	TRBV11-2	CASSSWDDAGGTDTQYF
TRBJ2-7	NA	TRBV7-9	CASSFYTSGPYEQYF
TRBJ2-7	NA	TRBV5-4	CASSSPSSYEQYF
TRBJ1-2	once	TRBV5-1	CASSRDNRVEGGYTF
TRBJ1-2	NA	TRBV10-3	CAISDQGASHGYTF